The T cell receptor (beta chain) described here comes from a study of T cells after yellow fever vaccination. Notes on the study in general: Across the CD4 and CD8 compartments, a small share of clonotypes was present in both.

Germline V lookup: CDR1 MNHEY, CDR2 SVGAGI. V lost 3 bases and J 8 bases, leaving 19 bases between the germline ends. The CDR3 contains 15 residues. TCRdb analysed the 5' RACE reads with MiXCR anew, one entry per CDR3 protein. The repertoire holds approximately 550,000 distinct CDR3 sequences, with roughly a fifth as singletons. Remarks on this clonotype: As yet, its antigen is unknown.

The clonotype was recovered from a man aged 25 to 40 who received the YFV17D yellow fever vaccine. The V and J genes are TRBV6-5 and TRBJ1-2, with no clear D. The specimen comprised PBMCs, sampled 15 days after the yellow fever booster vaccination. This CDR3 reads CASSYAPTRGTGYTF. The CDR3 DNA is TGTGCCAGCAGTTATGCCCCTACGCGGGGAACAGGCTACACCTTC.